These 15 T cell receptor beta chains share one sample of origin, sequenced in a study of cytomegalovirus exposure and HLA in healthy donors. The PCR used 60 Vbeta and 13 Jbeta primers. The protocol was immunoSEQ multiplex PCR, while the TCRdb copy is restricted to in-frame clones and leaves out a portion. The sample holds 100,000 to 150,000 clones, about 66% seen once. The specimen sequenced was PBMCs. All receptors come from a man aged 30 to 45 in good health and CMV-seropositive.

This chain uses TRBV9 with TRBJ2-6, with 8 bases aligning to TRBD1. This CDR3 has 18 amino acids. V was pared by 4 bases and J by 4 bases, with 13 bases of the junction left unmatched. CDR1 and CDR2 from the germline V gene are SGDLS and YYNGEE. The CDR3 protein is CASSPRSGGTWGANVLTF. The CDR3, as DNA: TGTGCCAGCAGCCCCAGGTCAGGGGGCACGTGGGGGGCCAACGTCCTGACTTTC.

The CDR3 here is CASSLEGLALSYEQYF. CDR3 sequence (DNA): TGTGCCAGCAGCTTAGAGGGACTAGCACTTTCCTACGAGCAGTACTTC. This sequence joins TRBV11-1 and TRBJ2-7, with 9 bases aligning to TRBD2. CDR3 length equals 16 residues. Germline CDR1 SGHAT, CDR2 FQDESV (reference sequence). After removal of 1 base from V and 1 base from J, the junction contained 5 bases not matched to a gene.

The rearrangement links TRBV4-3 to TRBJ2-1; D gene unclear. There are 16 residues in the CDR3. CDR1 and CDR2 (germline): LGHNA, YSLEER. Trimming cost V 0 bases and J 1 base, with 10 bases left between them. For the CDR3, the DNA is TGCGCCAGCAGCCAAGATCCGAGGAATTCCTACAATGAGCAGTTCTTC. Protein sequence: CASSQDPRNSYNEQFF.

J is TRBJ2-2 and V is TRBV5-5; 7 bases align to TRBD1. The CDR3 runs 16 residues. V lost 1 base and J lost 6; bases outside the gene matches: 9. CDR1 is SGHKS and CDR2 is YYEKEE in the germline V gene (reference sequence). This chain's CDR3 is CASSLRTGEYPGELFF. The DNA of the CDR3 is TGTGCCAGCAGCTTGAGGACAGGAGAATACCCCGGGGAGCTGTTTTTT.

This clone was observed a few times. This sequence joins TRBV12-5 and TRBJ1-5, with TRBD1 matching over 7 bases. The CDR3 has 14 residues. Per germline, CDR1 LGHNT and CDR2 FRNRAP. The V and J ends lost 1 base and 6 bases, in that order; junction bases with no gene match: 3. CDR3 protein: CASGLAGGSQPQHF. For the CDR3, the DNA is TGTGCTAGTGGTTTGGCAGGGGGTAGTCAGCCCCAGCATTTT.

Within the sample, this clone is medium-sized. The rearrangement joins TRBV6-1 to TRBJ1-5; D may be TRBD1 (6 bases). Germline V gene lookup returns CDR1 MNHNS and CDR2 SASEGT. V was pared by 3 bases and J by 4 bases, with 13 bases between. CDR3 length: 15 residues. The CDR3 loop reads CASSDDTGSNQPQHF. The CDR3 nucleotides are TGTGCCAGCAGTGATGATACAGGGTCTAATCAGCCCCAGCATTTT.

The table lists this clone with a few counts. The chain carries TRBV2 and TRBJ1-3, with TRBD1 as a possible D gene (6 bases). The CDR3 is 16 residues long. CDR1 and CDR2 from the germline V gene are SNHLY and FYNNEI. Deletions cut 6 bases from V and 3 bases from J, with 18 bases between. The CDR3 spells CASRDRFSPIGNTIYF. CDR3 nucleotide sequence: TGTGCCAGCAGGGACAGATTTTCACCCATTGGAAACACCATATATTTT.

This chain connects TRBV6-6 to TRBJ1-5; 7 bases match TRBD1. The CDR3 sequence is 15 residues long. The junction had 11 bases not matched to a gene; V was cut back by 6 bases and J by 6 bases. CDR1 MNHNY and CDR2 SVGAGI come from the germline V gene (reference sequence). CDR3: CASSAYSTGVQPQHF. The CDR3 nucleotides are TGTGCCAGCAGCGCTTATTCCACAGGGGTTCAGCCCCAGCATTTT.

V gene TRBV9 combines with J gene TRBJ2-1, with 8 bases matching TRBD2. V gave up 0 bases and J gave up 3 bases; unmatched junction bases: 5. The CDR3 extends over 16 amino acids. CDR1 and CDR2 from the germline V gene are SGDLS and YYNGEE. The CDR3 nucleotides are TGTGCCAGCAGCGTAGGTCGTCTAGCGGGCTACAATGAGCAGTTCTTC. It translates to CASSVGRLAGYNEQFF. Full variable domain (missing parts from reference TRBV9 and TRBJ2-1): DSGVTQTPKHLITATGQRVTLRCSPRSGDLSVYWYQQSLDQGLQFLIQYYNGEERAKGNILERFSAQQFPDLHSELNLSSLELGDSALYFCASSVGRLAGYNEQFFGPGTRLTVL.

The rearrangement joins TRBV28 to TRBJ2-7, with 8 bases that match TRBD1. Germline CDR1 is MDHEN and CDR2 is SYDVKM. Losses at the gene ends were 6 bases for V and 2 bases for J; bases not matched to a gene: 9. The CDR3 sequence is 15 residues long. The chain's CDR3 is CASSTHGTGAYEQYF. The CDR3 DNA follows: TGTGCCAGCAGCACCCACGGGACAGGTGCCTACGAGCAGTACTTC.

CDR3 loop: CASGAYRGRPDTQYF. The CDR3, as DNA: TGTGCCAGCGGGGCGTACAGGGGGCGCCCAGATACGCAGTATTTT. The chain couples TRBV6-1 to TRBJ2-3; 9 nucleotides line up with TRBD1. After removal of 8 bases from V and 4 bases from J, the junction contained 10 bases not matched to a gene. Germline lookup yields CDR1 MNHNS and CDR2 SASEGT. The CDR3 has 15 amino acids.

In DNA form, the CDR3 reads TGTGCCAGCAGCTCGGGACTAGCGGGACCGGGTTTTGCTTCGCGGCAGTACTTC. As protein: CASSSGLAGPGFASRQYF. This chain links TRBV11-3 with TRBJ2-7, with 13 bases fitting TRBD2. Germline CDR1 and CDR2: SGHNT and YENEEA. Trimming at V came to 4 bases and at J to 9 bases, leaving 18 bases not matched to a gene. This CDR3 is built from 18 residues.

The J gene is TRBJ2-3, the V gene TRBV2; D not resolved. V was shortened by 4 bases and J by 6 bases, with 5 bases between the two germline ends. The CDR3 is made up of 11 amino acids. CDR1 SNHLY and CDR2 FYNNEI come from the germline V gene. The CDR3 coding sequence is TGTGCCAGCAGTGTCGGGGATACGCAGTATTTT. Its translation: CASSVGDTQYF. The whole variable domain, filled in from reference TRBV2 and TRBJ2-3, reads EPEVTQTPSHQVTQMGQEVILRCVPISNHLYFYWYRQILGQKVEFLVSFYNNEISEKSEIFDDQFSVERPDGSNFTLKIRSTKLEDSAMYFCASSVGDTQYFGPGTRLTVL.

This chain joins TRBV18 and TRBJ2-7, with D uncertain. Trimming pared 2 bases from V and 0 bases from J, leaving 11 bases between. Germline lookup yields CDR1 KGHSH and CDR2 LQKENI. The CDR3 is made up of 15 amino acids. The CDR3 DNA sequence: TGTGCCAGCTCACCATACCGAGACATCTCCTACGAGCAGTACTTC. Residues: CASSPYRDISYEQYF.

The rearrangement uses TRBV9 and TRBJ2-2, with 7 bases matching TRBD1. This CDR3 is built from 15 residues. Germline CDR1 reads SGDLS; CDR2 reads YYNGEE. The ends lost 0 bases at V and 4 bases at J; junction bases unmatched: 3. DNA for the CDR3: TGTGCCAGCAGCGTAGACACAGGGGCCACCGGGGAGCTGTTTTTT. Translating gives CASSVDTGATGELFF.